Below, one TCR beta chain is given with its context. Its antigen is currently unknown. The data were taken from a study of OX40 agonist ivuxolimab in advanced cancers. Study-wide background: Aged roughly 23 to 79 with a mean of 60 years, they were around 79% male.

CDR3 size: 14 residues. CDR1 and CDR2 (germline): SGHTA, FQGNSA. The ends lost 3 bases at V and 13 bases at J; junction bases unmatched: 7. Method: immunoSEQ multiplex PCR; TCRdb's copy keeps in-frame clones and lacks some. The data show 76,000 or so clones, with 85% to 90% seen just once and 13% held by the top ten. Findings and caveats of the study: On average, CD8+ T cells showed a greater number of expanded clones than CD4+. Both blood CD4+ and CD8+ T cells showed clonal growth by week 6 at 0.1 to 3.0 mg/kg.

Material: CD4+ or CD8+ T cells sorted from blood, obtained in a trial of the OX40 agonist ivuxolimab. This TCR was sampled from an adult with an advanced solid tumor such as melanoma, head and neck, liver or kidney cancer. The V gene is TRBV7-2, the J gene TRBJ2-1; 12 nucleotides agree with TRBD2. CDR3 coding DNA: TGTGCCAGCAGCTTTAATCTAGCGGGAGGGACTCAGTTCTTC. Translating it yields CASSFNLAGGTQFF.